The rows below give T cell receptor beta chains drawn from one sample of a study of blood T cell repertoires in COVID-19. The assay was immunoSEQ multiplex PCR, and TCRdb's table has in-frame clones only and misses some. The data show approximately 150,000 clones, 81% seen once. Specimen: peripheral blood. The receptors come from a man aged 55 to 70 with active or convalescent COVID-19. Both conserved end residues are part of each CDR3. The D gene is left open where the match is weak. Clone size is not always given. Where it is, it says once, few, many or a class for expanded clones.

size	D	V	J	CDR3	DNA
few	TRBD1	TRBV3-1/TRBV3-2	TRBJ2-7	CASSQEAGGHYEQYF	TGTGCCAGCAGCCAAGAGGCAGGGGGCCATTACGAGCAGTACTTC
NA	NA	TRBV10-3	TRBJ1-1	CAISELLTEAFF	TGTGCCATCAGTGAGTTGTTAACTGAAGCTTTCTTT
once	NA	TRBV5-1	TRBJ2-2	CASSPGQPNTGELFF	TGCGCCAGCAGCCCTGGACAGCCGAACACCGGGGAGCTGTTTTTT
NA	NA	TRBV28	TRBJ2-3	CASRAEVTDTQYF	TGTGCCAGCAGAGCGGAGGTCACAGATACGCAGTATTTT
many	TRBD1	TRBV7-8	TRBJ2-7	CASSARTGNYEQYF	TGTGCCAGCAGCGCCCGGACAGGGAACTACGAGCAGTACTTC
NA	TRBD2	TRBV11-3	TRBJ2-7	CASSLASQGLAGVYEQYF	TGTGCCAGCAGCTTAGCATCCCAGGGACTAGCGGGAGTCTACGAGCAGTACTTC
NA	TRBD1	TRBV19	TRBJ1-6	CASSIGQGGNSPLHF	TGTGCCAGTAGTATTGGGCAGGGGGGAAATTCACCCCTCCACTTT
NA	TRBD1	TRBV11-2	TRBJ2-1	CASSSGTVYNEQFF	TGTGCCAGCAGCTCCGGGACAGTATACAATGAGCAGTTCTTC
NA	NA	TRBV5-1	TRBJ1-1	CASSPGQNTEAFF	TGCGCCAGCAGCCCGGGACAAAACACTGAAGCTTTCTTT
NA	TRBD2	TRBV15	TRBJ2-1	CATSRLAGFHNEQFF	TGTGCCACCAGCAGACTAGCGGGATTCCACAATGAGCAGTTCTTC
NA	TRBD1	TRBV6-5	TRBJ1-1	CASRGQVGGDTEAFF	TGTGCCAGCAGGGGACAGGTGGGGGGAGACACTGAAGCTTTCTTT
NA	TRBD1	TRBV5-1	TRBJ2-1	CASSLAGTGGDREFF	TGCGCCAGCAGCTTGGCCGGGACAGGGGGCGATCGGGAGTTCTTC
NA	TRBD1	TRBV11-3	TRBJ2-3	CASSLGTGGGTDTQYF	TGTGCCAGCAGCTTAGGGACAGGGGGGGGCACAGATACGCAGTATTTT
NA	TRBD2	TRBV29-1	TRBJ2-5	CSVVGRGASGLQYQETQYF	TGCAGCGTTGTCGGGCGGGGTGCTAGCGGCCTACAGTACCAAGAGACCCAGTACTTC
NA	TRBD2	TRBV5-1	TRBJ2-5	CASSTSFGRAETQYF	TGCGCCAGCAGCACCTCTTTCGGGAGGGCGGAGACCCAGTACTTC
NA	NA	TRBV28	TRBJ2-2	CASSFTAGNTGELFF	TGTGCCAGCAGTTTTACGGCGGGGAACACCGGGGAGCTGTTTTTT